This is a list of T cell receptor beta chains from one sample in a study of blood T cell repertoires in COVID-19. Assay used: immunoSEQ multiplex PCR; TCRdb lists only in-frame clones, some missing. The table has under 150,000 clones, over 60% seen once; the top ten hold 10% to 15%. The sequenced sample was peripheral blood. The receptors were gathered from an older man with acute or convalescent COVID-19. Both conserved end residues are part of each CDR3. D genes are given only for firm matches. Rows may omit the clone size; those that give it use once, few, many or a size class.

v_call,d_call,clone_size,j_call,cdr3_nt,cdr3_aa
TRBV6-6,.,.,TRBJ2-7,TGTGCCAGTTCCCAGAGGAACAACGAGCAGTACTTC,CASSQRNNEQYF
TRBV7-2,TRBD2,.,TRBJ2-5,TGTGCCAGCAGCTTCACCGGGAGGGAGACCCAGTACTTC,CASSFTGRETQYF
TRBV27,TRBD1,.,TRBJ1-6,TGTGCCAGCAGGAGAACAGGGGATAATTCACCCCTCCACTTT,CASRRTGDNSPLHF
TRBV5-4,.,.,TRBJ2-3,TGTGCCAGCAGCTTGGATCAGGGGACGCAGTATTTT,CASSLDQGTQYF
TRBV27,TRBD2,.,TRBJ2-1,TGTGCCAGCATGACTAGCGGGCGGACGGATGAGCAGTTCTTC,CASMTSGRTDEQFF
TRBV24-1,TRBD1,.,TRBJ1-4,TGTGCCACCAGTGATCCGACAGGGGGGTCGGAAAAACTGTTTTTT,CATSDPTGGSEKLFF
TRBV29-1,TRBD2,few,TRBJ2-2,TGCAGCTCCCTGATGGCGAGCGGGGGCGGGACCGGGGAGCTGTTTTTT,CSSLMASGGGTGELFF
TRBV12-3/TRBV12-4,.,.,TRBJ1-1,TGTGCCAGCAGTCCCCCGGCGGAAACTGAAGCTTTCTTT,CASSPPAETEAFF
TRBV19,.,.,TRBJ2-6,TGTGCCAGTAGTATCGGGGTGGGAGGCCCTGGGGCCAACGTCCTGACTTTC,CASSIGVGGPGANVLTF
TRBV4-3,.,.,TRBJ1-6,TGCGCCAGCAGCCTAGAAAGGGGGTTCGGTTCACCCCTCCACTTT,CASSLERGFGSPLHF
TRBV27,.,.,TRBJ2-2,TGTGCCAGCAGTCCCTTCTCGTTGTCAGGGTACACCGGGGAGCTGTTTTTT,CASSPFSLSGYTGELFF
TRBV6-5,TRBD1,.,TRBJ1-6,TGTGCCAGCAGAACCGGACAGGCTTGGAATTCACCCCTCCACTTT,CASRTGQAWNSPLHF
TRBV7-9,.,.,TRBJ2-7,TGTGCCAGCAGCCTGCTGACAGATTCCTACGAGCAGTACTTC,CASSLLTDSYEQYF
TRBV6-5,TRBD2,.,TRBJ2-5,TGTGCCAGCAGTTACCCGGGGGGTGGTGGGGAGACCCAGTACTTC,CASSYPGGGGETQYF
TRBV20-1,TRBD1,.,TRBJ1-1,TGCAGTGCGCGACTGACAGGGGAAGCTTTCTTT,CSARLTGEAFF
TRBV28,.,few,TRBJ1-6,TGTGCCAGCAGCCCCGGACAGACGACGGGCTCACCCCTCCACTTT,CASSPGQTTGSPLHF
TRBV19,.,.,TRBJ1-6,TGTGCCAGTAGTAAGCGCGGTCGGGGGGGAAATTCACCCCTCCACTTT,CASSKRGRGGNSPLHF
TRBV19,.,.,TRBJ2-5,TGTGCCAGTAGTGCCTTGGCGCGACTAACGGGGGGCCGTGCTCGGGAGACCCAGTACTTC,CASSALARLTGGRARETQYF
TRBV7-3,.,.,TRBJ2-3,TGTGCCAGCAGCTTTAGCGGATGGGGAGATACGCAGTATTTT,CASSFSGWGDTQYF
TRBV11-2,.,.,TRBJ2-7,TGTGCCAGCCGCAGGCCAGGGAGGAACTACGAGCAGTACTTC,CASRRPGRNYEQYF
TRBV5-8,.,.,TRBJ1-3,TGTGCCAGCAGCTTCCTTGGAAACACCATATATTTT,CASSFLGNTIYF
TRBV6-6,.,.,TRBJ1-2,TGTGCCAGCAGTCCACAGGGTCGAGGCTACACCTTC,CASSPQGRGYTF
TRBV27,.,.,TRBJ1-6,TGTGCCAGCAGTTATAGGACAGCCCTGAATCCACCCCTCCACTTT,CASSYRTALNPPLHF
TRBV9,TRBD2,.,TRBJ2-2,TGTGCCAGCAGCGGCTCATCAAGCGGGGGGGATCCCGGGGAGCTGTTTTTT,CASSGSSSGGDPGELFF
TRBV30,TRBD1,.,TRBJ1-5,TGTGCCTGGTCACCCGGGACAGGAACTAGCAATCAGCCCCAGCATTTT,CAWSPGTGTSNQPQHF
TRBV7-2,TRBD2,.,TRBJ2-5,TGTGCCAGCAGCCTTAATTCCTGGACTAGCGGGGGGGCCAAAAAGACCCAGTACTTC,CASSLNSWTSGGAKKTQYF
TRBV19,.,.,TRBJ1-5,TGTGCCAGTAGTATAGGAGACAGCCATAGCAATCAGCCCCAGCATTTT,CASSIGDSHSNQPQHF
TRBV7-9,TRBD1,.,TRBJ2-1,TGTGCCAGCAGCCTTCCACCGGGACAGGGCTATGAGCAGTTCTTC,CASSLPPGQGYEQFF
TRBV7-3,.,.,TRBJ2-5,TGTGCCAGCAGCCCAATTCCCGGGGGTCAAGAGACCCAGTACTTC,CASSPIPGGQETQYF
TRBV9,.,many,TRBJ2-2,TGTGCCAGCAGCGTAGAGACAGGGAACACCGGGGAGCTGTTTTTT,CASSVETGNTGELFF
TRBV7-9,TRBD1,.,TRBJ2-1,TGTGCCAGCAGCTTAGCGACAGGGCTACCGGAGCAGTTCTTC,CASSLATGLPEQFF
TRBV5-1,.,.,TRBJ1-6,TGCGCCAGCACCGCGGGGACGGCAAATTCACCCCTCCACTTT,CASTAGTANSPLHF
TRBV7-6,TRBD2,once,TRBJ2-3,TGTGCCAGCAGCTTAGCCCGGGCCCGGTTAGCGGGCCGGGCAGCGGATACGCAGTATTTT,CASSLARARLAGRAADTQYF
TRBV6-5,.,.,TRBJ2-7,TGTGCCAGCAGCTATAGACAGCCCTACGAGCAGTACTTC,CASSYRQPYEQYF
TRBV11-1,.,.,TRBJ2-7,TGTGCCAGCAGCCTAGAGGCACAGAGCTCCTACGAGCAGTACTTC,CASSLEAQSSYEQYF
TRBV5-1,TRBD1,.,TRBJ2-7,TGCGCCAGCAGCTATCGGACAGGGGGCGGGTACGAGCAGTACTTC,CASSYRTGGGYEQYF
TRBV19,.,.,TRBJ1-2,TGTGCCAGTAGTCCTCGGGAATATGGCTACACCTTC,CASSPREYGYTF
TRBV7-2,.,.,TRBJ2-1,TGTGCCAGCAGCTTAAGTCCAGGAAACAATGAGCAGTTCTTC,CASSLSPGNNEQFF
TRBV5-4,.,few,TRBJ1-1,TGTGCCAGCAGCTTGGACACAGGGATGAACACTGAAGCTTTCTTT,CASSLDTGMNTEAFF
TRBV19,.,.,TRBJ2-2,TGTGCCAGCAGTATCTCAACTCTGGGGCGGGGGCCCACCGGGGAGCTGTTTTTT,CASSISTLGRGPTGELFF
TRBV4-1,.,.,TRBJ2-2,TGCGCCAGCAGCCAGAGGGACACGAACACCGGGGAGCTGTTTTTT,CASSQRDTNTGELFF
TRBV27,.,.,TRBJ2-5,TGTGCCAGCAGGCTTCGACAGCAAGAGACCCAGTACTTC,CASRLRQQETQYF
TRBV7-2,TRBD1,many,TRBJ1-1,TGTGCCAGCAGCTCAAATGGACAGGGCACTGAAGCTTTCTTT,CASSSNGQGTEAFF
TRBV3-1/TRBV3-2,.,once,TRBJ1-2,TGTGCCAGCAGCCAAGAGGGGGCCCGTGGCTACACCTTC,CASSQEGARGYTF
TRBV5-1,TRBD1,.,TRBJ2-2,TGCGCCAGCAGCCGCGACAGGGTCAGCACCGGGGAGCTGTTTTTT,CASSRDRVSTGELFF
TRBV5-1,.,.,TRBJ1-6,TGCGCCAGCAGCCTGCTGGGGGGTAATTCACCCCTTCACTTT,CASSLLGGNSPLHF
TRBV11-2,TRBD2,once,TRBJ2-5,TGTGCCAGCAGCTCCCATCGACTAGCGGGGTTCCAAGAGACCCAGTACTTC,CASSSHRLAGFQETQYF
TRBV6-5,.,.,TRBJ2-2,TGTGCCAGCAGTCCGACTAGGCGGGGGGAGCTGTTTTTT,CASSPTRRGELFF
TRBV7-2,.,.,TRBJ1-4,TGTGCCAGCAGCTTAGGACAGTTGAATGAAAAACTGTTTTTT,CASSLGQLNEKLFF
TRBV7-2,TRBD1,once,TRBJ2-1,TGTGCCAGCAGCTCCAAAGGGGGCACGGGCTCCTACAATGAGCAGTTCTTC,CASSSKGGTGSYNEQFF
TRBV11-2,TRBD1,.,TRBJ1-1,TGTGCCAGCAGCCGACAGGGCAATGAAGCTTTCTTT,CASSRQGNEAFF
TRBV12-3/TRBV12-4,.,.,TRBJ1-2,TGTGCCAGCAGTTTAAGGAGCTATGGCTACACCTTC,CASSLRSYGYTF
TRBV29-1,TRBD1,once,TRBJ2-7,TGCAGCGTTGATGTGACAGGGAGCTATGAGCAGTACTTC,CSVDVTGSYEQYF
TRBV7-9,TRBD2,.,TRBJ2-2,TGTGCCAGCAGCCCTATTCCACGGGGGGCGAACACCGGGGAGCTGTTTTTT,CASSPIPRGANTGELFF
TRBV10-3,TRBD1,once,TRBJ1-2,TGTGCCTCAGGGGGGAAAACTAACTATGGCTACACCTTC,CASGGKTNYGYTF
TRBV5-6,TRBD2,.,TRBJ2-3,TGTGCCAGCAGCTCCGGACTAGCGGGGGGACTCACAGATACGCAGTATTTT,CASSSGLAGGLTDTQYF